This TCR beta chain appears in the sequencing data of a study of beta chain features in type 1 diabetes. This clone was counted many times. Every isolated RNA sample was fully reverse transcribed, so sequencing captured expressed TCRB transcripts. The method was immunoSEQ multiplex PCR; TCRdb's version includes in-frame clones alone and lacks a portion of them. The sample has about 150,000 clones, approximately 12% seen once. CDR3 length equals 13 residues. The V end was cut by 2 bases, the J end by 3 bases, with 8 bases between. Germline loops: CDR1 KGHSH, CDR2 LQKENI. Sequences were obtained from central memory CD4+ T cells from blood. The sequence came from a man aged 18 to 30 in good health. The J gene is TRBJ2-7, the V gene TRBV18; tentatively, D is TRBD1 (6 bases). CDR3 coding DNA: TGTGCCAGCTCACCATCGGACAGCTACGAGCAGTACTTC. Translated, it gives CASSPSDSYEQYF.